The 32 T cell receptor beta chains below all came from one sample that was sequenced in a study of T cells in Graves' hyperthyroidism and ophthalmopathy. TCR beta CDR3 region amplification was performed from RNA transcripts. In the first-round RT-PCR of the TCR CDR3, the HTBI primer set was used. TCRdb redid the calling of the multiplex PCR reads with MiXCR, one entry per CDR3 protein. The sample has fewer than 450,000 distinct CDR3 sequences; around 15% are singletons. The sample taken for sequencing was blood. The receptors were gathered from a middle-aged man with Graves' ophthalmopathy.

For this clonotype: A clone one base away is much larger, so this may be a read error. This chain uses TRBV29-1 with TRBJ2-2; D ambiguous. Per germline, CDR1 SQVTM and CDR2 ANQGSEA. There are 13 residues in the CDR3. Between the trimmed V and J ends, which lost 3 bases and 3 bases, there was a span of 8 bases. CDR3 region: CSVDERDTGELFF. In nucleotides, the CDR3 is TGCAGCGTTGATGAACGGGACACCGGGGAGCTGTTTTTT.

The rearrangement uses TRBV30 and TRBJ2-7; D is uncertain. Germline V gene lookup returns CDR1 GTSNPN and CDR2 SVGIG (reference sequence). The CDR3 is 14 residues long. Trimming removed 2 bases at V and 2 bases at J, with 13 bases between. The CDR3 spells CAWSSGTYTYEQYF. CDR3 bases: TGTGCCTGGAGTTCGGGTACTTATACCTACGAGCAGTACTTC.

This clonotype was recorded many times. V is TRBV6-2 or TRBV6-3 and J is TRBJ1-2; no clear D gene. V was trimmed by 3 bases and J by 3 bases, leaving 11 bases between them. Per the germline V gene, CDR1 is MNHEY and CDR2 is SVGEGT. CDR3 size: 14 residues. The CDR3 DNA reads TGTGCCAGCAGTTATGGCAGAGGCGACTATGGCTACACCTTC. The encoded protein is CASSYGRGDYGYTF.

This clonotype was observed many times. The chain has TRBV11-2 and TRBJ2-7, with D possibly TRBD1 on 6 matching bases. The CDR3 spans 13 residues. The germline V and J ends were trimmed by 3 bases and 5 bases, with 11 bases remaining between them. CDR1 is SGHAT and CDR2 is FQNNGV in the germline V gene. The CDR3 DNA reads TGTGCCAGCAGCTTTTCCGGGACAAACGAGCAGTACTTC. This encodes CASSFSGTNEQYF.

V and J are TRBV6-1 and TRBJ1-6; D gene uncertain. V lost 6 bases, J lost 6 bases, and 12 bases lay in between. The CDR3 has 14 amino acids. Per the germline V gene, CDR1 is MNHNS and CDR2 is SASEGT. This CDR3 reads CASSERHFNSPLHF. The CDR3 DNA is TGTGCCAGCAGCGAAAGACACTTTAATTCACCCCTCCACTTT.

This clonotype came up a few times. The chain carries TRBV30 and TRBJ1-2; no clear D. Germline V lookup: CDR1 GTSNPN, CDR2 SVGIG (reference sequence). The CDR3 consists of 11 residues. Trimming removed 2 bases at V and 9 bases at J, with 10 bases between. CDR3 in amino acids: CAWSMGSSYTF. DNA for the CDR3: TGTGCCTGGAGTATGGGGTCCAGCTACACCTTC. Filled out from reference TRBV30 and TRBJ1-2, the complete variable domain reads SQTIHQWPATLVQPVGSPLSLECTVEGTSNPNLYWYRQAAGRGLQLLFYSVGIGQISSEVPQNLSASRPQDRQFILSSKKLLLSDSGFYLCAWSMGSSYTFGSGTRLTVV.

The chain recombines TRBV9 with TRBJ2-1, with D possibly called TRBD1 or TRBD2 (5 bases each). The CDR3 loop spans 12 amino acids. V dropped 6 bases and J dropped 8 bases, with 12 bases sitting between them. Germline CDR1 reads SGDLS; CDR2 reads YYNGEE. The CDR3 region has the DNA TGTGCCAGCAAGGGTGTGGGGGATGAGCAGTTCTTC. Residues: CASKGVGDEQFF. Using reference TRBV9 and TRBJ2-1 for the parts outside the CDR3, the full variable domain is DSGVTQTPKHLITATGQRVTLRCSPRSGDLSVYWYQQSLDQGLQFLIQYYNGEERAKGNILERFSAQQFPDLHSELNLSSLELGDSALYFCASKGVGDEQFFGPGTRLTVL.

This clonotype was recorded at least ten times. V gene TRBV7-9 combines with J gene TRBJ2-7; 13 positions match TRBD2. This CDR3 spans 14 amino acids. CDR1 and CDR2 (germline): SEHNR, FQNEAQ (reference sequence). V was clipped by 8 bases and J by 5 bases; unmatched bases: 6. The CDR3 nucleotides are TGTGCCAGCCGGACTAGCGGGAGAGACGACGAGCAGTACTTC. Translation gives CASRTSGRDDEQYF. The variable domain in full, completed from reference TRBV7-9 and TRBJ2-7, reads DTGVSQNPRHKITKRGQNVTFRCDPISEHNRLYWYRQTLGQGPEFLTYFQNEAQLEKSRLLSDRFSAERPKGSFSTLEIQRTEQGDSAMYLCASRTSGRDDEQYFGPGTRLTVT.

The rearrangement links TRBV9 to TRBJ2-1; D ambiguous. The CDR3 contains 15 residues. With 0 bases removed from V and 8 bases from J, the gap between germline ends came to 15 bases. Germline CDR1 and CDR2: SGDLS and YYNGEE. CDR3 loop: CASSVGFSRRDEQFF. CDR3 bases: TGTGCCAGCAGCGTAGGTTTCTCCCGACGGGATGAGCAGTTCTTC.

The sample holds a few counts of this clonotype. The CDR3 region is CSARDLLFPYEQYF. The CDR3 DNA reads as TGCAGTGCTAGAGATTTACTATTCCCCTACGAGCAGTACTTC. The chain uses TRBV20-1 and TRBJ2-7; no clear D gene. Germline V lookup: CDR1 DFQATT, CDR2 SNEGSKA (reference sequence). Trimming removed 0 bases from V and 2 bases from J, with 11 bases in between. This CDR3 region has 14 residues.

This clonotype was recorded at least ten times. The chain is built from TRBV20-1 and TRBJ2-7; 7 positions agree with TRBD2. Unmatched junction bases numbered 18, after V lost 3 bases and J lost 7 bases. Per germline, CDR1 DFQATT and CDR2 SNEGSKA (reference sequence). This CDR3 region has 16 residues. CDR3 sequence: CSASFLTSTKTGEQYF. CDR3 nucleotides: TGCAGTGCTAGCTTCTTGACTAGCACAAAGACGGGGGAGCAGTACTTC.

Only a few counts were recorded for this clonotype. A read error may be the cause here, since a much bigger clone is one base away. The chain uses TRBV12-3 or TRBV12-4 and TRBJ2-7; D perhaps matches TRBD2 (5 bases). V was cut by 6 bases and J by 0 bases, with 12 bases left in between. The CDR3 extends over 14 amino acids. CDR3 bases: TGTGCCAGCAGCTTACTAGTGGGCTCCTACGAGCAGTACTTC. Residues: CASSLLVGSYEQYF.

This clonotype has ten or more counts. This chain connects TRBV5-1 to TRBJ2-3; 9 bases are shared with TRBD2. The germline gives CDR1 SGHRS, CDR2 YFSETQ. The CDR3 has 16 residues. Trimming removed 0 bases from V and 5 bases from J; junction bases left unmatched: 7. CDR3 nucleotide sequence: TGCGCCAGCAGCTTGGTGCCAGCGGGAGGCGGAGATACGCAGTATTTT. It encodes CASSLVPAGGGDTQYF. The whole variable domain, remainder taken from reference TRBV5-1 and TRBJ2-3, is KAGVTQTPRYLIKTRGQQVTLSCSPISGHRSVSWYQQTPGQGLQFLFEYFSETQRNKGNFPGRFSGRQFSNSRSEMNVSTLELGDSALYLCASSLVPAGGGDTQYFGPGTRLTVL.

This clonotype was counted a few times. This CDR3 is CASSQDGAGANVLTF. Written as DNA, the CDR3 is TGTGCCAGCAGCCAAGATGGGGCAGGGGCCAACGTCCTGACTTTC. The rearrangement joins TRBV3-1 to TRBJ2-6; perhaps TRBD1 as D (5 bases). The V gene lost 0 bases and the J gene lost 4 bases, with 7 bases spanning the gap. CDR1 and CDR2 from the germline V gene are LGHDT and YNNKEL (reference sequence). The CDR3 consists of 15 residues.

This clonotype was recorded many times. V gene TRBV6-1 combines with J gene TRBJ1-6; D not certain. Per germline, CDR1 MNHNS and CDR2 SASEGT. CDR3 length: 14 residues. The V gene lost 6 bases and the J gene lost 8 bases, with 14 bases spanning the gap. CDR3 in DNA: TGTGCCAGCAGCACCAGTAGGGTGGATTCACCCCTCCACTTT. It translates to CASSTSRVDSPLHF.

This clonotype was seen ten or more times. V is TRBV7-9 and J is TRBJ1-1; D possibly corresponds to TRBD1 (5 bases). Germline-derived CDR1 and CDR2 are SEHNR and FQNEAQ (reference sequence). The CDR3 covers 15 residues. Trimming removed 5 bases from V and 2 bases from J, with 15 bases in between. In DNA, the CDR3 is TGTGCCAGCAGCCAAGACAGCCTCCGAAACACTGAAGCTTTCTTT. It encodes CASSQDSLRNTEAFF.

This clonotype appeared many times. The J gene is TRBJ2-3, the V gene TRBV20-1, with TRBD2 identical over 14 bases. CDR3 length: 16 amino acids. Germline V gene data show CDR1 as DFQATT and CDR2 as SNEGSKA (reference sequence). Unmatched junction bases numbered 10, after V lost 6 bases and J lost 5 bases. The CDR3, as DNA: TGCAGTGCCCCAGCCCGACTAGCGGGAGGGGTAGATACGCAGTATTTT. Translating gives CSAPARLAGGVDTQYF.

At least ten counts were recorded for this clonotype. The V gene is TRBV7-8, the J gene TRBJ2-1; D gene uncertain. Germline CDR1 reads SGHVS; CDR2 reads FQNEAQ. The CDR3 contains 13 residues. V lost 2 bases, J lost 4 bases, and 6 bases lay in between. The CDR3 loop is CASSLHKYNEQFF. Here the CDR3 DNA reads TGTGCCAGCAGCTTACACAAGTACAATGAGCAGTTCTTC.

In this sample, this clonotype turned up many times. Since a much larger clone is just one base distant, this may be a read error. The CDR3 sequence: CSARDPGSSYEQYF. The CDR3 coding sequence is TGCAGTGCTAGAGATCCCGGGAGCTCCTACGAGCAGTACTTC. The rearrangement uses TRBV20-1 and TRBJ2-7; TRBD2 is a possible D gene (6 bases). Trimming cost V 0 bases and J 0 bases, with 9 bases left between them. CDR3 length equals 14 residues. Germline CDR1 reads DFQATT; CDR2 reads SNEGSKA (reference sequence).

The DNA of the CDR3 is TGTGCCTCGGGACTAGCGGGAGAGGTTTGGAATGAGCAGTTCTTC. This codes for CASGLAGEVWNEQFF. This chain joins TRBV5-4 and TRBJ2-1; 14 nucleotides agree with TRBD2. CDR3 length: 15 amino acids. With V trimmed by 10 bases and J by 7 bases, 10 bases remained unmatched. The germline V gene has CDR1 SGHNT and CDR2 YYREEE (reference sequence).

This chain joins TRBV20-1 and TRBJ2-1; TRBD2 matches at 8 bases. There are 15 residues in the CDR3. Per the germline V gene, CDR1 is DFQATT and CDR2 is SNEGSKA (reference sequence). Trimming took 5 bases from V and 7 from J; bases not matched to a gene: 13. The CDR3 here is CSAGKREWYVNEQFF. The CDR3 DNA reads as TGCAGTGCTGGCAAGCGGGAGTGGTATGTAAATGAGCAGTTCTTC.

This clonotype has only a few counts. This chain connects TRBV9 to TRBJ2-7, with D perhaps TRBD1 (6 bases). From germline, CDR1 is SGDLS and CDR2 YYNGEE. The CDR3 has 15 amino acids. V lost 0 bases and J lost 1, with 11 bases in between. CDR3 region: CASSVGWDTSYEQYF. CDR3 in DNA: TGTGCCAGCAGCGTAGGATGGGACACGTCCTACGAGCAGTACTTC.

This clonotype came up many times. The genes are TRBV5-5 and TRBJ2-4; TRBD1 aligns across 9 bases. V was clipped by 1 base and J by 0 bases; unmatched bases: 5. The CDR3 is 17 amino acids. The germline CDR1 and CDR2 sequences are SGHKS and YYEKEE (reference sequence). This chain's CDR3 is CASSLRWTGEAKNIQYF. The CDR3 DNA sequence: TGTGCCAGCAGCTTGAGATGGACAGGGGAAGCCAAAAACATTCAGTACTTC. The full variable domain, completed using reference TRBV5-5 and TRBJ2-4, is DAGVTQSPTHLIKTRGQQVTLRCSPISGHKSVSWYQQVLGQGPQFIFQYYEKEERGRGNFPDRFSARQFPNYSSELNVNALLLGDSALYLCASSLRWTGEAKNIQYFGAGTRLSVL.

Concerning this clonotype: As the CDR3 is not closed by the conserved phenylalanine or tryptophan, this likely results from a read error. The chain recombines TRBV28 with TRBJ2-3; 7 nucleotides align to TRBD1. Looked up from germline, CDR1 is MDHEN and CDR2 is SYDVKM. The CDR3 loop spans 15 amino acids. Trimming at V came to 6 bases and at J to 3 bases, leaving 9 bases not matched to a gene. CDR3 amino acids: CASSSQGSRTDTQYS. The CDR3, as DNA: TGTGCCAGCAGCTCACAGGGGAGTCGGACAGATACGCAGTATTCT.

Many counts were recorded for this clonotype. The rearrangement joins TRBV20-1 to TRBJ2-1; tentatively, D is TRBD2 (6 bases). The CDR3 has 14 residues. The germline V gene encodes CDR1 DFQATT and CDR2 SNEGSKA (reference sequence). Trimming took off 1 base at V and 4 bases at J, with 11 bases between the two ends. CDR3 bases: TGCAGTGCTAGAGGGCGACTAGATTACAATGAGCAGTTCTTC. Translated: CSARGRLDYNEQFF.

This clonotype occurred many times. This chain joins TRBV11-2 and TRBJ2-5; weak D call: TRBD1 (6 bases). V was cut by 2 bases and J by 5 bases, with 12 bases left in between. Per the germline V gene, CDR1 is SGHAT and CDR2 is FQNNGV. The CDR3 is made up of 14 amino acids. The CDR3 coding sequence is TGTGCCAGCAGCTTACTCAGGGGTTCGGAGACCCAGTACTTC. This sequence encodes CASSLLRGSETQYF.

J is TRBJ2-2 and V is TRBV10-3, with TRBD1 matching over 7 bases. CDR3 length equals 15 residues. CDR1 and CDR2 (germline): ENHRY, SYGVKD. J gave up 6 bases and V 3 bases, and 7 bases lay outside the gene matches. This CDR3 reads CAISERDSLPGELFF. The CDR3 DNA follows: TGTGCCATCAGTGAACGGGACAGCCTGCCCGGGGAGCTGTTTTTT.

At least ten counts were recorded for this clonotype. The V call is TRBV11-3, the J call TRBJ2-2; D not certain. Germline loops: CDR1 SGHNT, CDR2 YENEEA. V was shortened by 2 bases and J by 6 bases, with 7 bases between the two germline ends. The CDR3 totals 13 residues. CDR3 in DNA: TGTGCCAGCAGCTTATTCCTATCCGGGGAGCTGTTTTTT. This gives the protein CASSLFLSGELFF.

This clonotype was recorded many times. J is TRBJ2-5 and V is TRBV28; D remains ambiguous. The V gene lost 6 bases and the J gene lost 5 bases, with 16 bases spanning the gap. The CDR3 is 14 amino acids. The germline CDR1 and CDR2 sequences are MDHEN and SYDVKM. The CDR3 DNA reads as TGTGCCAGCAGCCAACGTGCCCAGAGGGAGACCCAGTACTTC. This sequence encodes CASSQRAQRETQYF.

The V gene is TRBV9, the J gene TRBJ2-5, with a weak D call TRBD2 (5 bases). CDR3 size: 14 residues. Germline loops: CDR1 SGDLS, CDR2 YYNGEE. V dropped 0 bases and J dropped 4 bases, with 10 bases sitting between them. The CDR3 region has the DNA TGTGCCAGCAGCGTAGCACCCCGGGGAGAGACCCAGTACTTC. Translated: CASSVAPRGETQYF.

This clonotype appeared many times. This sequence joins TRBV9 and TRBJ2-7; unclear D gene. The CDR3 length is 14 residues. Germline values: CDR1 SGDLS, CDR2 YYNGEE. The germline V and J ends were trimmed by 0 bases and 2 bases, with 9 bases remaining between them. The CDR3 DNA reads as TGTGCCAGCAGCGTAGAGAGCGATACCTACGAGCAGTACTTC. This encodes CASSVESDTYEQYF.

This clonotype occurred many times. This chain joins TRBV20-1 and TRBJ2-7; 8 bases line up with TRBD1. J gave up 3 bases and V 0 bases, and 1 base lay outside the gene matches. The germline V gene encodes CDR1 DFQATT and CDR2 SNEGSKA (reference sequence). The CDR3 runs to 13 residues. The CDR3 here is CSARDGQGYEQYF. As DNA, the CDR3 is TGCAGTGCTAGAGACGGACAGGGCTACGAGCAGTACTTC.